This is a list of T cell receptor beta chains from one sample in a study of T-cell memory formation after mild COVID-19. Each CDR3 protein is one row after TCRdb ran MiXCR on the 5' RACE reads. The sample has more than 350,000 distinct CDR3 sequences; roughly 21% are singletons. What was sequenced was PBMCs or a T cell subset sorted from them (not recorded which). The receptors shown here come from an adult woman who had mild COVID-19 (a few samples of this study predate the infection). Cell type and time point are not known. Each CDR3 is given without its conserved first and last residue. Size values are once, few and many counts, or a class for expanded clones, and some rows have none.

size,V,J,CDR3
NA,TRBV19,TRBJ2-1,ASSIDPGGKLYNEQF
NA,TRBV2,TRBJ2-6,ASSVLRSVTRSGANVLT
NA,TRBV4-2,TRBJ2-2,ASSQDSGLAGYTGELF
NA,TRBV29-1,TRBJ2-2,SVKGTGNTGELF
NA,TRBV5-5,TRBJ2-3,ASIRMEWGTDTQY
few,TRBV19,TRBJ1-2,ASSILDRGNYGYT
few,TRBV30,TRBJ2-3,AWRKTITDTQY
NA,TRBV9,TRBJ2-2,ASSVPPAGELF
NA,TRBV5-5,TRBJ2-4,ASSNDEGNIQY
few,TRBV2,TRBJ2-1,ASRGNEQF
NA,TRBV29-1,TRBJ2-7,SAYQGGEQY
few,TRBV5-1,TRBJ1-2,ASSLASNSYGYT
NA,TRBV5-1,TRBJ2-1,ASSFNREGPAIEQF
NA,TRBV11-2,TRBJ2-1,ASSLGRRAVSYNEQF
few,TRBV7-9,TRBJ1-2,ASSRLGQGHYGYT
few,TRBV21-1,TRBJ1-5,ASSRGGRRGGSEQPQH